Listed below are T cell receptor beta chains from one sample, sequenced in a study of Ad26.COV2.S vaccination and SARS-CoV-2 variants. Assay: immunoSEQ multiplex PCR; the TCRdb copy retains only in-frame clones and omits some. Of approximately 340,000 clones in the sample, 80% to 90% were seen once. The input for sequencing was peripheral blood, taken in a trial of Ad26.COV2.S vaccine versus placebo. These receptors were obtained from a person aged 18-65 years who received the Ad26.COV2.S COVID-19 vaccine or a placebo. Each CDR3 is given with its conserved first and last residue. A D gene is named only where the DNA matches it firmly. Clone size is not always given. Where it is, it says once, few, many or a class for expanded clones.

D	V	J	size	DNA	CDR3
NA	TRBV19	TRBJ1-4	NA	TGTGCCAGTAGTATCGGGAATGAAAAACTGTTTTTT	CASSIGNEKLFF
NA	TRBV5-5	TRBJ2-6	many	TGTGCCAGCAGCTTGTTTGGACTCTCTGGGGCCAACGTCCTGACTTTC	CASSLFGLSGANVLTF
TRBD2	TRBV11-2	TRBJ2-7	NA	TGTGCCAGCAGCTTGGCCCTTGTGGGACTAGCAAATACGGAGCAGTACTTC	CASSLALVGLANTEQYF
NA	TRBV28	TRBJ2-7	NA	TGTGCCAGCAGTTTACAGGGCCCAGGCTCCTACGAGCAGTACTTC	CASSLQGPGSYEQYF
NA	TRBV9	TRBJ2-7	NA	TGTGCCAGCAGCGAGGGCAGCCCCTACGAGCAGTACTTC	CASSEGSPYEQYF
NA	TRBV6-5	TRBJ1-6	NA	TGTGCCAGCAGTCCCTCCAGCTCCTATAATTCACCCCTCCACTTT	CASSPSSSYNSPLHF
TRBD1	TRBV27	TRBJ1-1	NA	TGTGCCAGCAGTTTCCTTGGGACAGGGACGAACACTGAAGCTTTCTTT	CASSFLGTGTNTEAFF
NA	TRBV11-3	TRBJ1-1	NA	TGTGCCAGCAGCCACAACAAGAACACTGAAGCTTTCTTT	CASSHNKNTEAFF
NA	TRBV27	TRBJ1-5	NA	TGTGCCAGCAGGTTGGACGTATATAGCAATCAGCCCCAGCATTTT	CASRLDVYSNQPQHF
NA	TRBV15	TRBJ2-7	once	TGTGCCACCAGCAGACGACAGGACGGTTTAAACTACGAGCAGTACTTC	CATSRRQDGLNYEQYF
TRBD1	TRBV4-1	TRBJ1-4	NA	TGCGCCAGCAGCCAAGATGAGGGACAGGCCGTGGCAAAACTGTTTTTT	CASSQDEGQAVAKLFF
TRBD2	TRBV7-2	TRBJ2-3	NA	TGTGCCAGCAGCTTAGCGCGGGGGGGAGATACGCAGTATTTT	CASSLARGGDTQYF
NA	TRBV15	TRBJ2-7	NA	TGTGCCACCAGCAGAGCTGGGGTGGCCAACGAGCAGTACTTC	CATSRAGVANEQYF
NA	TRBV11-2	TRBJ2-1	NA	TGTGCCAGCAGCACACTAGATGAGCAGTTCTTC	CASSTLDEQFF
NA	TRBV5-1	TRBJ2-5	NA	TGCGCCAGCAGCTTGGACCAGTCGACCCAGTACTTC	CASSLDQSTQYF
NA	TRBV7-9	TRBJ1-5	NA	TGTGCCAGCAGTAACGGGGGGCAGGGCACCAATCAGCCCCAGCATTTT	CASSNGGQGTNQPQHF
TRBD1	TRBV6-2/TRBV6-3	TRBJ2-7	NA	TGTGCCAGCAGCCCCCACCCACAGGGGGGAAGCTACGAGCAGTACTTC	CASSPHPQGGSYEQYF
NA	TRBV7-8	TRBJ2-7	once	TGTGCCAGCAGCTCAAACACCCCGTACGAGCAGTACTTC	CASSSNTPYEQYF
NA	TRBV19	TRBJ2-4	NA	TGTGCCAGTAGCCTCTCGGGGTTGGCCAAAAACATTCAGTACTTC	CASSLSGLAKNIQYF
NA	TRBV6-5	TRBJ1-2	few	TGTGCCAGCCGGTTAGCCAACTATGGCTACACCTTC	CASRLANYGYTF
TRBD1	TRBV9	TRBJ2-2	NA	TGTGCCAGCAGCGTTAGGAACGACAGGGGGCATAACACCGGGGAGCTGTTTTTT	CASSVRNDRGHNTGELFF
NA	TRBV5-4	TRBJ2-7	NA	TGTGCCAGCAGCTCCCAGGACGGGTCCTACGAGCAGTACTTC	CASSSQDGSYEQYF
NA	TRBV7-8	TRBJ1-5	NA	TGTGCCAGCAGCTTATCGGTGAGGGGGGTTGTAAATCAGCCCCAGCATTTT	CASSLSVRGVVNQPQHF
NA	TRBV5-1	TRBJ1-1	few	TGCGCCAGCAGCTTGGGGGGCCCCTTAGGAATAGGTTTCTTT	CASSLGGPLGIGFF
TRBD1	TRBV27	TRBJ2-7	NA	TGTGCCAGCAGTTTATTAGGGACAGGGTACGAGCAGTACTTC	CASSLLGTGYEQYF
TRBD2	TRBV7-9	TRBJ2-3	NA	TGTGCCAGCAGCTTATCTCAACCACGTAGCGGGAGGGCCGCAGATACGCAGTATTTT	CASSLSQPRSGRAADTQYF
NA	TRBV10-1	TRBJ2-6	NA	TGCGCCAGCAGTGAGGGGGGAGCAAACTCTGGGGCCAACGTCCTGACTTTC	CASSEGGANSGANVLTF
NA	TRBV5-1	TRBJ2-3	NA	TGCGCCAGCAGCTTGCTAGCCTTGGGGGGCGGCACAGATACGCAGTATTTT	CASSLLALGGGTDTQYF
NA	TRBV3-1/TRBV3-2	TRBJ2-7	once	TGTGCCAGCAGCAGAACCTACGAGCAGTACTTC	CASSRTYEQYF
NA	TRBV6-5	TRBJ1-3	NA	TGTGCCAGCAGTTTACAGGGCAGCTCTGGAAACACCATATATTTT	CASSLQGSSGNTIYF
NA	TRBV5-1	TRBJ2-7	NA	TGCGCCAGCAGCTTAGGGCGGCAGTCCTACGAGCAGTACTTC	CASSLGRQSYEQYF
TRBD2	TRBV6-1	TRBJ2-7	once	TGTGCCAGCAGTGAGGGACTAGCGGGAGGGGGGTACGAGCAGTACTTC	CASSEGLAGGGYEQYF
NA	TRBV5-1	TRBJ2-1	NA	TGCGCCAGCAGCTTGGAACTAGTCTCCTACAATGAGCAGTTCTTC	CASSLELVSYNEQFF
NA	TRBV2	TRBJ1-1	NA	TGTGCCAGCAGTGACTTAGGGACCCTGAACACTGAAGCTTTCTTT	CASSDLGTLNTEAFF
NA	TRBV19	TRBJ1-5	NA	TGTGCCAGTACCCCGCGGGCGGAGGGCAATCAGCCCCAGCATTTT	CASTPRAEGNQPQHF
NA	TRBV7-9	TRBJ1-2	NA	TGTGCCAGCAGCTTAGCCGGGACCCCCGCGGGCTACACCTTC	CASSLAGTPAGYTF
NA	TRBV5-4	TRBJ2-7	NA	TGTGCCAGCAGCTTGGCTCTGGGGGCGGGTGAGCAGTACTTC	CASSLALGAGEQYF
NA	TRBV5-1	TRBJ2-4	NA	TGCGCCAGCAGCTTGAAAGGGCCGGGGAACATTCAGTACTTC	CASSLKGPGNIQYF
NA	TRBV30	TRBJ2-7	NA	TGTGCCTGGAGTGTTCTATGGAACGAGCAGTACTTC	CAWSVLWNEQYF
TRBD1	TRBV7-8	TRBJ1-1	NA	TGTGCCAGCAGCAAGAGAACAGGGGGCGCGGGCACTGAAGCTTTCTTT	CASSKRTGGAGTEAFF
TRBD2	TRBV5-1	TRBJ2-4	NA	TGCGCCAGCAGCGTAGGACTAGCGGGAACTGACAAAAACATTCAGTACTTC	CASSVGLAGTDKNIQYF
NA	TRBV7-2	TRBJ1-1	NA	TGTGCCAGCAGCTTAAGGTCTACGTCCCCCACTGAAGCTTTCTTT	CASSLRSTSPTEAFF
NA	TRBV15	TRBJ1-1	NA	TGTGCCACCAGCAGAGCGGCGGGATCGCCCACTGAAGCTTTCTTT	CATSRAAGSPTEAFF
NA	TRBV27	TRBJ2-7	NA	TGTGCCAGCAGAGTCCGTGGTGATTCCTACGAGCAGTACTTC	CASRVRGDSYEQYF
TRBD1	TRBV6-2/TRBV6-3	TRBJ2-7	NA	TGTGCCAGCAGCTGGGTTCCGGGACAGAGTTCCTACGAGCAGTACTTC	CASSWVPGQSSYEQYF
NA	TRBV6-5	TRBJ1-6	NA	TGTGCCAGCAGTTACTGGAGCTCCTATAATTCACCCCTCCACTTT	CASSYWSSYNSPLHF
NA	TRBV7-2	TRBJ1-4	once	TGTGCCAGCAGCTTTTCGCAGGGACCTGGTGAAAAACTGTTTTTT	CASSFSQGPGEKLFF
NA	TRBV29-1	TRBJ1-6	NA	TGCAGCATCCTTACAGGGACGATCGATTCACCCCTCCACTTT	CSILTGTIDSPLHF
NA	TRBV5-6	TRBJ2-6	NA	TGTGCCAGCAGCTTTTTCGCGGAGGCTGGGGCCAACGTCCTGACTTTC	CASSFFAEAGANVLTF
TRBD2	TRBV3-1/TRBV3-2	TRBJ2-2	NA	TGTGCCAGCAGCCAAGACACTAGCGTTGCCGGGGAGCTGTTTTTT	CASSQDTSVAGELFF